This TCR beta chain was sequenced during a study of cytomegalovirus exposure and HLA in healthy donors. Overall study findings and caveats: Productive rates of about 90% or about 30% were seen for most TCR beta V segments in an earlier analysis. Among immune exposure information, only CMV serostatus was available.

With respect to this clone: Its specificity is unknown.

The CDR3 contains 14 residues. Germline CDR1 is MNHEY and CDR2 is SVGAGI. PCR amplification relied on 60 Vbeta primers (plus 13 Jbeta primers). Generated by immunoSEQ multiplex PCR, the TCRdb table keeps only in-frame clones and is missing some. The table includes over 120,000 clones, roughly 80% detected once. The chain employs TRBV6-5 and TRBJ2-5, with D hard to call. The DNA end is more similar to TRBJ2-7, so the J call may be wrong. This receptor was obtained from a woman aged 25-40 years in good health and CMV-seronegative. Sequenced sample: PBMCs. Here the CDR3 DNA reads TGTGCCAGCAGGACCGACTTAGGTCCCTACGAGCAGTACTTC. Residues: CASRTDLGPYEQYF.